These T cell receptor beta chains were read from a single sample in a study of cytomegalovirus exposure and HLA in healthy donors. Only in-frame clones appear in the TCRdb table, and some are missing; sequencing was by immunoSEQ multiplex PCR. The repertoire holds under 150,000 clones, with roughly three fifths as singletons. Sequencing was carried out using PBMCs. These TCRs come from a man aged 35-49 years in good health and CMV-seropositive. The CDR3 runs from the conserved cysteine through the conserved F or W. A D gene is named only where the DNA matches it firmly. Only some rows state a clone size, as once, few, many or a class for expanded clones.

abundance: few; d_gene: .; j_gene: TRBJ1-1; v_gene: TRBV7-2; CDR3aa: CASSSYLNTEAFF; CDR3nt: TGTGCCAGCAGCTCCTACCTGAACACTGAAGCTTTCTTT
abundance: .; d_gene: .; j_gene: TRBJ2-7; v_gene: TRBV27; CDR3aa: CASSLARGYEQYF; CDR3nt: TGTGCCAGCAGTCTAGCTCGGGGCTACGAGCAGTACTTC
abundance: few; d_gene: .; j_gene: TRBJ2-3; v_gene: TRBV7-9; CDR3aa: CASSSTRNSTDTQYF; CDR3nt: TGTGCCAGCAGCTCAACTCGAAACAGCACAGATACGCAGTATTTT
abundance: few; d_gene: .; j_gene: TRBJ1-5; v_gene: TRBV5-4; CDR3aa: CASTLDGSNQPQHF; CDR3nt: TGTGCCAGCACCCTAGACGGTAGCAATCAGCCCCAGCATTTT
abundance: .; d_gene: .; j_gene: TRBJ1-3; v_gene: TRBV30; CDR3aa: CAWSSGNSGNTIYF; CDR3nt: TGTGCCTGGAGTTCGGGGAACTCTGGAAACACCATATATTTT
abundance: .; d_gene: .; j_gene: TRBJ2-3; v_gene: TRBV2; CDR3aa: CASTLGQTTQYF; CDR3nt: TGTGCCAGCACCTTGGGACAAACTACGCAGTATTTT
abundance: .; d_gene: TRBD1; j_gene: TRBJ2-5; v_gene: TRBV5-8; CDR3aa: CASSLLGTGKETQYF; CDR3nt: TGTGCCAGCAGCTTATTAGGGACAGGGAAAGAGACCCAGTACTTC
abundance: .; d_gene: TRBD1; j_gene: TRBJ1-4; v_gene: TRBV4-1; CDR3aa: CASSHPGTGEGEKLFF; CDR3nt: TGCGCCAGCAGCCACCCTGGGACAGGGGAAGGAGAAAAACTGTTTTTT
abundance: .; d_gene: .; j_gene: TRBJ2-5; v_gene: TRBV7-9; CDR3aa: CASSIPGGLQETQYF; CDR3nt: TGTGCCAGCAGTATTCCAGGGGGACTCCAAGAGACCCAGTACTTC
abundance: .; d_gene: TRBD2; j_gene: TRBJ2-5; v_gene: TRBV7-2; CDR3aa: CASSLGGEVWGGQETQYF; CDR3nt: TGTGCCAGCAGCTTAGGCGGAGAGGTTTGGGGGGGACAAGAGACCCAGTACTTC
abundance: .; d_gene: TRBD2; j_gene: TRBJ2-7; v_gene: TRBV30; CDR3aa: CAGGRDEQYF; CDR3nt: TGTGCCGGCGGGAGGGACGAGCAGTACTTC
abundance: .; d_gene: .; j_gene: TRBJ2-7; v_gene: TRBV5-6; CDR3aa: CASSSGRLAYEQYF; CDR3nt: TGTGCCAGCAGCTCCGGCAGACTAGCCTACGAGCAGTACTTC
abundance: .; d_gene: TRBD1; j_gene: TRBJ2-3; v_gene: TRBV5-1; CDR3aa: CASSLGDRAVADTQYF; CDR3nt: TGCGCCAGCAGCTTGGGGGACAGGGCGGTTGCAGATACGCAGTATTTT
abundance: .; d_gene: TRBD2; j_gene: TRBJ2-5; v_gene: TRBV5-1; CDR3aa: CASSLGLAPETQYF; CDR3nt: TGCGCCAGCAGCTTGGGACTAGCTCCGGAGACCCAGTACTTC
abundance: few; d_gene: TRBD2; j_gene: TRBJ2-7; v_gene: TRBV5-1; CDR3aa: CASSVWGEGGEQYF; CDR3nt: TGCGCCAGCAGCGTCTGGGGGGAGGGCGGCGAGCAGTACTTC
abundance: few; d_gene: .; j_gene: TRBJ2-5; v_gene: TRBV5-1; CDR3aa: CASSAGGVMETQYF; CDR3nt: TGCGCCAGCAGCGCCGGAGGGGTCATGGAGACCCAGTACTTC
abundance: .; d_gene: TRBD1; j_gene: TRBJ2-7; v_gene: TRBV27; CDR3aa: CASSPDRAIYEQYF; CDR3nt: TGTGCCAGCAGTCCGGACAGGGCTATCTACGAGCAGTACTTC
abundance: .; d_gene: .; j_gene: TRBJ2-7; v_gene: TRBV10-1; CDR3aa: CASSESEFRGEQYF; CDR3nt: TGCGCCAGCAGTGAGTCGGAGTTTAGAGGAGAGCAGTACTTC
abundance: .; d_gene: .; j_gene: TRBJ2-5; v_gene: TRBV19; CDR3aa: CASSNTLGLGQETQYF; CDR3nt: TGTGCCAGTAGTAACACACTAGGCCTCGGCCAAGAGACCCAGTACTTC
abundance: .; d_gene: .; j_gene: TRBJ1-5; v_gene: TRBV10-3; CDR3aa: CAISEQGGIGQPQHF; CDR3nt: TGTGCCATCAGTGAGCAGGGAGGTATAGGTCAGCCCCAGCATTTT
abundance: .; d_gene: TRBD1; j_gene: TRBJ2-7; v_gene: TRBV11-2; CDR3aa: CASSPRDSSYEQYF; CDR3nt: TGTGCCAGCAGCCCACGGGACAGCTCCTACGAGCAGTACTTC
abundance: few; d_gene: TRBD1; j_gene: TRBJ2-7; v_gene: TRBV29-1; CDR3aa: CSADRGDEQYF; CDR3nt: TGCAGCGCTGACAGGGGAGACGAGCAGTACTTC
abundance: few; d_gene: .; j_gene: TRBJ1-6; v_gene: TRBV7-3; CDR3aa: CASSLQGTASPLHF; CDR3nt: TGTGCCAGCAGCTTACAGGGAACGGCTTCACCCCTCCACTTT
abundance: .; d_gene: TRBD1; j_gene: TRBJ1-2; v_gene: TRBV6-5; CDR3aa: CASSEGQLNYGYTF; CDR3nt: TGTGCCAGCAGTGAGGGACAGCTAAACTATGGCTACACCTTC
abundance: .; d_gene: TRBD1; j_gene: TRBJ1-1; v_gene: TRBV7-9; CDR3aa: CASRDRYTEAFF; CDR3nt: TGTGCCAGCCGGGACAGATACACTGAAGCTTTCTTT
abundance: .; d_gene: .; j_gene: TRBJ1-1; v_gene: TRBV27; CDR3aa: CASSFSVNTEAFF; CDR3nt: TGTGCCAGCAGTTTCTCAGTCAACACTGAAGCTTTCTTT
abundance: .; d_gene: TRBD2; j_gene: TRBJ2-7; v_gene: TRBV28; CDR3aa: CASSLGGTSGIYEQYF; CDR3nt: TGTGCCAGCAGTCTTGGCGGGACTAGCGGGATCTACGAGCAGTACTTC
abundance: .; d_gene: .; j_gene: TRBJ1-2; v_gene: TRBV4-3; CDR3aa: CASSQVERNYGYTF; CDR3nt: TGCGCCAGCAGCCAAGTTGAACGGAACTATGGCTACACCTTC
abundance: .; d_gene: .; j_gene: TRBJ1-1; v_gene: TRBV11-2; CDR3aa: CASTPYAGGPRAHTEAFF; CDR3nt: TGTGCCAGCACTCCCTACGCTGGGGGCCCACGAGCGCACACTGAAGCTTTCTTT
abundance: few; d_gene: TRBD2; j_gene: TRBJ2-1; v_gene: TRBV5-8; CDR3aa: CASSARGGAGEQFF; CDR3nt: TGTGCCAGCAGCGCCCGCGGGGGGGCCGGTGAGCAGTTCTTC
abundance: .; d_gene: .; j_gene: TRBJ1-4; v_gene: TRBV30; CDR3aa: CAWSVSDPGEKLFF; CDR3nt: TGTGCCTGGAGTGTGTCGGACCCGGGGGAAAAACTGTTTTTT
abundance: .; d_gene: TRBD2; j_gene: TRBJ2-7; v_gene: TRBV6-6; CDR3aa: CASSYPGGTLGREQYF; CDR3nt: TGTGCCAGCAGTTACCCCGGGGGGACCTTAGGGCGGGAGCAGTACTTC
abundance: .; d_gene: TRBD1; j_gene: TRBJ2-7; v_gene: TRBV6-1; CDR3aa: CASSETRDREAYEQYF; CDR3nt: TGTGCCAGCAGTGAAACTCGGGACAGGGAAGCCTACGAGCAGTACTTC
abundance: .; d_gene: .; j_gene: TRBJ1-2; v_gene: TRBV6-5; CDR3aa: CASSYSRQEVRYGYTF; CDR3nt: TGTGCCAGCAGTTACTCGAGGCAGGAGGTTCGCTATGGCTACACCTTC
abundance: .; d_gene: .; j_gene: TRBJ2-7; v_gene: TRBV4-1; CDR3aa: CASSQGSWAPTAYEQYF; CDR3nt: TGCGCCAGCAGCCAAGGGTCTTGGGCCCCGACGGCCTACGAGCAGTACTTC
abundance: .; d_gene: TRBD2; j_gene: TRBJ2-1; v_gene: TRBV27; CDR3aa: CASSFGTGTSGRNEQFF; CDR3nt: TGTGCCAGCAGTTTTGGTACCGGGACTAGCGGGAGAAATGAGCAGTTCTTC
abundance: .; d_gene: TRBD2; j_gene: TRBJ2-7; v_gene: TRBV27; CDR3aa: CASSHGSGGYEQYF; CDR3nt: TGTGCCAGCAGTCATGGTAGCGGGGGATACGAGCAGTACTTC
abundance: .; d_gene: .; j_gene: TRBJ2-3; v_gene: TRBV19; CDR3aa: CASSRRVDGSTDTQYF; CDR3nt: TGTGCCAGTAGTAGGAGGGTAGATGGTAGCACAGATACGCAGTATTTT
abundance: .; d_gene: TRBD1; j_gene: TRBJ1-4; v_gene: TRBV4-3; CDR3aa: CASSPGDRVLNEKLFF; CDR3nt: TGCGCCAGCAGCCCTGGGGACAGGGTGTTGAATGAAAAACTGTTTTTT
abundance: .; d_gene: TRBD1; j_gene: TRBJ1-2; v_gene: TRBV10-3; CDR3aa: CAISEGQGNYGYTF; CDR3nt: TGTGCCATCAGTGAGGGACAGGGGAACTATGGCTACACCTTC
abundance: few; d_gene: .; j_gene: TRBJ2-1; v_gene: TRBV9; CDR3aa: CASSVGTLATNEQFF; CDR3nt: TGTGCCAGCAGCGTAGGAACCCTAGCGACCAATGAGCAGTTCTTC
abundance: .; d_gene: TRBD1; j_gene: TRBJ2-3; v_gene: TRBV5-1; CDR3aa: CASSLGDRATDTQYF; CDR3nt: TGCGCCAGCAGCTTGGGGGACAGGGCCACAGATACGCAGTATTTT
abundance: .; d_gene: .; j_gene: TRBJ2-2; v_gene: TRBV7-6; CDR3aa: CASSLSGGELFF; CDR3nt: TGTGCCAGCAGCTTATCCGGTGGGGAGCTGTTTTTT
abundance: .; d_gene: TRBD2; j_gene: TRBJ2-7; v_gene: TRBV29-1; CDR3aa: CSVEDPRTSGDYEQYF; CDR3nt: TGCAGCGTTGAAGATCCGAGGACTAGCGGGGACTACGAGCAGTACTTC
abundance: .; d_gene: .; j_gene: TRBJ1-5; v_gene: TRBV27; CDR3aa: CASSLDRPENQPQHF; CDR3nt: TGTGCCAGCAGTTTAGACAGACCAGAAAATCAGCCCCAGCATTTT
abundance: once; d_gene: TRBD1; j_gene: TRBJ2-5; v_gene: TRBV5-4; CDR3aa: CASSLLGTEETQYF; CDR3nt: TGTGCCAGCAGCTTGTTGGGGACAGAAGAGACCCAGTACTTC
abundance: .; d_gene: .; j_gene: TRBJ2-5; v_gene: TRBV29-1; CDR3aa: CSVRTVPMETQYF; CDR3nt: TGCAGCGTGCGGACAGTGCCAATGGAGACCCAGTACTTC
abundance: .; d_gene: TRBD1; j_gene: TRBJ1-2; v_gene: TRBV11-2; CDR3aa: CASSLGVRGYYGYTF; CDR3nt: TGTGCCAGCAGCTTAGGGGTCAGGGGGTACTATGGCTACACCTTC
abundance: .; d_gene: TRBD1; j_gene: TRBJ1-1; v_gene: TRBV30; CDR3aa: CAWRGQGDFTEAFF; CDR3nt: TGTGCCTGGAGGGGACAGGGGGATTTCACTGAAGCTTTCTTT
abundance: .; d_gene: .; j_gene: TRBJ2-7; v_gene: TRBV25-1; CDR3aa: CASSETQGYEQYF; CDR3nt: TGTGCCAGCAGTGAAACACAGGGCTACGAGCAGTACTTC
abundance: few; d_gene: TRBD1; j_gene: TRBJ2-7; v_gene: TRBV5-1; CDR3aa: CASSLARRQGAYEQYF; CDR3nt: TGCGCCAGCAGCTTGGCCCGCCGACAGGGGGCCTACGAGCAGTACTTC
abundance: .; d_gene: .; j_gene: TRBJ2-7; v_gene: TRBV4-3; CDR3aa: CASSHHNRADEQYF; CDR3nt: TGCGCCAGCAGCCATCATAACAGGGCCGACGAGCAGTACTTC
abundance: .; d_gene: TRBD2; j_gene: TRBJ2-3; v_gene: TRBV5-1; CDR3aa: CASSLIGGGADTQYF; CDR3nt: TGCGCCAGCAGCCTGATTGGCGGGGGGGCAGATACGCAGTATTTT
abundance: .; d_gene: TRBD1; j_gene: TRBJ1-5; v_gene: TRBV6-1; CDR3aa: CASSEARGQGNSNQPQHF; CDR3nt: TGTGCCAGCAGTGAAGCGAGAGGACAGGGGAATAGCAATCAGCCCCAGCATTTT
abundance: .; d_gene: TRBD2; j_gene: TRBJ2-1; v_gene: TRBV6-1; CDR3aa: CASSALADHNEQFF; CDR3nt: TGTGCCAGCAGTGCACTAGCGGACCACAATGAGCAGTTCTTC
abundance: .; d_gene: TRBD1; j_gene: TRBJ1-1; v_gene: TRBV28; CDR3aa: CASTIQGANTEAFF; CDR3nt: TGTGCCAGCACCATACAGGGGGCGAACACTGAAGCTTTCTTT
abundance: once; d_gene: .; j_gene: TRBJ1-1; v_gene: TRBV28; CDR3aa: CATHRDMNTEAFF; CDR3nt: TGTGCCACCCACCGGGACATGAACACTGAAGCTTTCTTT
abundance: .; d_gene: TRBD1; j_gene: TRBJ1-2; v_gene: TRBV5-4; CDR3aa: CASSLEADRVGYGYTF; CDR3nt: TGTGCCAGCAGCTTAGAGGCTGACAGGGTGGGATATGGCTACACCTTC
abundance: few; d_gene: .; j_gene: TRBJ1-4; v_gene: TRBV15; CDR3aa: CATSSTGTPTNEKLFF; CDR3nt: TGTGCCACCAGCAGTACCGGGACACCAACTAATGAAAAACTGTTTTTT
abundance: .; d_gene: TRBD2; j_gene: TRBJ2-5; v_gene: TRBV5-5; CDR3aa: CASQPGGETQYF; CDR3nt: TGTGCCAGCCAACCGGGGGGGGAGACCCAGTACTTC